This TCR beta chain was captured in a study of blood T cell repertoires in COVID-19 (dated by TCRdb to about 2020). For the wider study: The collaborator samples originated in the United States, Italy and Spain and spanned the acute and convalescent phases of COVID-19. The material from the prospective study consisted of cDNA or gDNA derived from T cells, B-cell-depleted T cells, or PBMCs. Subjects who had been exposed to COVID-19, were actively infected with it, or had recovered from it provided the deeply sampled blood TCRbeta repertoires that made up the dataset. The repertoires were released in a freely available public database intended as a resource for research on the immune response to SARS-CoV-2. Samples were obtained from the ongoing ImmuneRACE study (first 160 participants) and from about 1,300 subjects provided by 6 global collaborators. Sample metadata almost always included a de-identified subject ID, COVID-19 status, age in years and sex. Where HLA class I and class II types were available, the types were taken from metadata supplied by the sample provider, not from assay-based typing. Points the paper makes about the study in general: The amount of clinical and demographic metadata varied by source and participant and was provided uncurated.

The collaborating institutions used their own protocols to collect whole blood in K2EDTA tubes. Collaborator samples were shipped for TCRbeta analysis as frozen whole blood, isolated PBMCs, or DNA extracted from either sample type. CDR1 and CDR2 are read off the germline V gene as SGDLS and YYNGEE. The CDR3 goes from the cysteine to the phenylalanine over 16 residues. The CDR3 DNA has 48 bases and is translated from base 1. Trimming takes 0 bases off V and 6 bases off J; junction bases not matched to a gene: 7. For this clone: The clone's antigen remains unknown. The sample holds no much larger clone one base away, and base qualities are not on file.

The immunoSEQ Assay, a bias-controlled multiplex PCR, was used to amplify TCRbeta CDR3 regions from genomic DNA. In the authors' own workflow: Nucleated cell counts per sample were estimated from amplification of reference gene primers within the assay. To quantify the absolute abundance of each unique TCRbeta CDR3 rearrangement, sequence reads were collapsed and filtered. Productive Simpson clonality was computed per sample as the square root of Simpson's diversity index over productive rearrangements. TCRdb provides this immuneACCESS table in a form limited to in-frame rearrangements. Some clones are lacking; in checked studies, under half of them reflect an unresolved V gene, and why the rest are absent is not known. V, J and clone size are taken as reported in that table, and D and trimming were inferred from the DNA itself. This sample comprises about 80,000 clones, more than 70% of them detected only once. The ten most abundant clones make up 15% to 20% of the sample.

This TCR was sampled from a man aged 65 to 79 with active or convalescent COVID-19. Sequencing used peripheral blood. The V gene is TRBV9 and the J gene is TRBJ2-1, and TRBD2 matches 9 of the central bases. The nucleotide sequence reads TGTGCCAGCAGCGTAGCTCCGCGGGGGGGCAGCAATGAGCAGTTCTTC. Its translation reads: CASSVAPRGGSNEQFF. Reference TRBV9 and TRBJ2-1 genes cover what lies past the CDR3, so the full variable domain is DSGVTQTPKHLITATGQRVTLRCSPRSGDLSVYWYQQSLDQGLQFLIQYYNGEERAKGNILERFSAQQFPDLHSELNLSSLELGDSALYFCASSVAPRGGSNEQFFGPGTRLTVL.